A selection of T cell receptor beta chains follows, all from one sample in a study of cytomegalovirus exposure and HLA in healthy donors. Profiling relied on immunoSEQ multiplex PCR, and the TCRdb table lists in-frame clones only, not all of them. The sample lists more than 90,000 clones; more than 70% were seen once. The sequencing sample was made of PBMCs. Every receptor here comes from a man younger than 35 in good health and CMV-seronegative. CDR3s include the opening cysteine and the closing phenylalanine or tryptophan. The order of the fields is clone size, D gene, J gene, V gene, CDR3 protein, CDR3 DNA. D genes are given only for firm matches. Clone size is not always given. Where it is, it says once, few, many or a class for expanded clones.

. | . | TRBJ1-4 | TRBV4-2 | CASSQDSRGIATNEKLFF | TGTGCCAGCAGCCAAGATTCGAGGGGGATCGCAACTAATGAAAAACTGTTTTTT
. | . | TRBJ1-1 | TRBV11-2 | CASSSRSEGMNTEAFF | TGTGCCAGCAGCTCACGAAGTGAGGGCATGAACACTGAAGCTTTCTTT
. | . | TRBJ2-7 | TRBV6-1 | CASSQGQYAYEQYF | TGTGCCAGCAGCCAGGGGCAGTACGCCTACGAGCAGTACTTT
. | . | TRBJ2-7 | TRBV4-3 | CASSQEPQGTYEQYF | TGCGCCAGCAGCCAAGAGCCACAGGGCACCTACGAGCAGTACTTC
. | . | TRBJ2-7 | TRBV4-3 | CASSQVLQASYEQYF | TGCGCCAGCAGCCAAGTACTACAGGCATCCTACGAGCAGTACTTC
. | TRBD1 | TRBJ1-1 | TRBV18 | CASSPFRTGNTEAFF | TGTGCCAGCTCACCCTTTAGGACAGGGAACACTGAAGCTTTCTTT
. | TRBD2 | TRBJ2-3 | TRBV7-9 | CASSLNSGRERDTQYF | TGTGCCAGCAGCCTAAATAGCGGGAGAGAGAGAGATACGCAGTATTTT
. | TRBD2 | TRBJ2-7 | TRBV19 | CASSTLAESSYEQYF | TGTGCCAGTAGTACACTAGCGGAGAGCTCCTACGAGCAGTACTTC
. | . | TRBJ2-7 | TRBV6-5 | CASSRGYEQYF | TGTGCCAGCAGCAGGGGTTACGAGCAGTACTTC
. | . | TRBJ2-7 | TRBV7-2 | CASSGGPTYEQYF | TGTGCCAGCAGCGGCGGGCCAACCTACGAGCAGTACTTC
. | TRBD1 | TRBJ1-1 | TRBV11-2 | CASSLLGQGNTEAFF | TGTGCCAGCAGCTTGTTAGGACAGGGGAACACTGAAGCTTTCTTT
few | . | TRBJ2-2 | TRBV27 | CASGDRGTGELFF | TGTGCCAGCGGGGACCGGGGGACCGGGGAGCTGTTTTTT
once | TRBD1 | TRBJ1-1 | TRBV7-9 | CASSLEGTVAEAFF | TGTGCCAGCAGCTTAGAGGGGACAGTCGCTGAAGCTTTCTTT
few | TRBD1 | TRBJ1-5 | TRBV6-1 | CASSRGDRLLQPQHF | TGTGCCAGCAGTCGCGGGGACAGGTTGCTTCAGCCCCAGCATTTT
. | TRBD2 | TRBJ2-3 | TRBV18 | CASSPIGLAGGPGSLDTQYF | TGTGCCAGCTCACCAATCGGACTAGCGGGAGGGCCGGGTAGTCTGGATACGCAGTATTTT
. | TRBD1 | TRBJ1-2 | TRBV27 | CASSPTGTGTGYTF | TGTGCCAGCAGTCCCACTGGGACAGGGACTGGCTACACCTTC
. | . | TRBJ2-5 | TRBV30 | CAWSVANQETQYF | TGTGCCTGGAGTGTAGCAAACCAAGAGACCCAGTACTTC
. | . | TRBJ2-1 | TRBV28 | CASSVGGTQREQFF | TGTGCCAGCAGTGTAGGCGGGACCCAACGGGAGCAGTTCTTC
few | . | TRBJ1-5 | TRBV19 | CASSTLNQPQHF | TGTGCCAGTAGTACTCTTAATCAGCCCCAGCATTTT
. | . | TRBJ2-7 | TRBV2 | CASQDSGWEYEQYF | TGTGCCAGCCAGGACAGCGGTTGGGAGTACGAGCAGTACTTC
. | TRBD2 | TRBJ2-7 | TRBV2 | CASKRGLAGHYEQYF | TGTGCCAGCAAGAGAGGACTAGCGGGCCATTACGAGCAGTACTTC
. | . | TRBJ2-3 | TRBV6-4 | CASSDSWRQSTDTQYF | TGTGCCAGCAGTGACTCTTGGAGGCAGAGCACAGATACGCAGTATTTT